The 31 T cell receptor beta chains reported below all come from one sample, sequenced in a study of T cells in Graves' hyperthyroidism and ophthalmopathy. Researchers amplified the TCR beta CDR3 regions from RNA transcripts. Carried out on the TCR CDR3, a first-round RT-PCR used the HTBI primer set. MiXCR, applied by TCRdb to the multiplex PCR reads, yields one record per CDR3 protein. The data hold 300,000 to 400,000 distinct CDR3 sequences, with around a fifth observed a single time. Material for sequencing was blood. All receptors derive from a woman aged 50 to 60 with Graves' hyperthyroidism.

Only a few counts were recorded for this clonotype. Given a much more abundant clone one base away, this may be a read error. The rearrangement uses TRBV5-1 and TRBJ1-1, with D hard to call. CDR1 and CDR2 (germline): SGHRS, YFSETQ. The CDR3 runs to 14 residues. The ends were cut back, 5 bases at V and 3 bases at J, with 14 bases in the middle. The CDR3 is CASRIPPVDTEAFF. The CDR3, as DNA: TGCGCCAGCAGAATTCCTCCGGTGGACACTGAAGCTTTCTTT. Full variable domain (missing parts from reference TRBV5-1 and TRBJ1-1): KAGVTQTPRYLIKTRGQQVTLSCSPISGHRSVSWYQQTPGQGLQFLFEYFSETQRNKGNFPGRFSGRQFSNSRSEMNVSTLELGDSALYLCASRIPPVDTEAFFGQGTRLTVV.

This clonotype was recorded at least ten times. This chain uses TRBV28 with TRBJ2-1; 11 bases fit TRBD2. V was pared by 0 bases and J by 1 base, with 8 bases of the junction left unmatched. CDR3 size: 19 residues. The germline CDR1 and CDR2 sequences are MDHEN and SYDVKM. CDR3 in amino acids: CASSLWTRLAGRSYNEQFF. The CDR3 DNA is TGTGCCAGCAGTTTATGGACGCGACTAGCGGGAAGGTCCTACAATGAGCAGTTCTTC.

J is TRBJ2-7 and V is TRBV20-1; TRBD2 agrees at 11 bases. Germline assignment: CDR1 DFQATT and CDR2 SNEGSKA (reference sequence). After removal of 6 bases from V and 1 base from J, the junction contained 5 bases not matched to a gene. The CDR3 is 14 amino acids. This CDR3 reads CSATSGSLSYEQYF. The CDR3 region has the DNA TGCAGTGCCACTAGCGGGAGTCTTTCCTACGAGCAGTACTTC.

This clonotype was recorded at least ten times. The genes are TRBV3-1 and TRBJ2-1, with 10 positions matching TRBD2. The CDR3 consists of 16 residues. The germline CDR1 and CDR2 sequences are LGHDT and YNNKEL (reference sequence). Trimming removed 6 bases from V and 7 bases from J; junction bases left unmatched: 12. CDR3 nucleotide sequence: TGTGCCAGCAGTCTTCTAGCGGGGGCAAGGGGGAATGAGCAGTTCTTC. Translating gives CASSLLAGARGNEQFF.

The chain employs TRBV6-1 and TRBJ1-2; 7 bases are a match to TRBD1. Losses at the gene ends were 6 bases for V and 3 bases for J; bases not matched to a gene: 4. Germline V gives CDR1 MNHNS, CDR2 SASEGT. CDR3 length: 13 amino acids. The CDR3 region has the DNA TGTGCCAGCAGGTACGGGACAGACTATGGCTACACCTTC. Protein: CASRYGTDYGYTF.

This clonotype was seen a handful of times. The chain is built from TRBV12-3 or TRBV12-4 and TRBJ2-1, with D unclear. This CDR3 comprises 11 residues. V was pared by 3 bases and J by 9 bases, with 6 bases between. CDR3 coding DNA: TGTGCCAGCAGTTTCAGGACTGAGCAGTTCTTC. Amino acids: CASSFRTEQFF.

This clonotype was seen more than once but under ten times. The chain is built from TRBV30 and TRBJ2-7; 8 positions match TRBD2. This CDR3 has 15 amino acids. V trimming: 0 bases; J trimming: 3 bases; junction bases outside the gene matches: 7. Germline CDR1 reads GTSNPN; CDR2 reads SVGIG (reference sequence). In DNA, the CDR3 is TGTGCCTGGAGTGTAGGCGGGGGGAATTTCTACGAGCAGTACTTC. Translation gives CAWSVGGGNFYEQYF.

This clonotype was found a few times. The V and J genes are TRBV12-3 or TRBV12-4 and TRBJ1-3, with TRBD1 matching over 7 bases. Trimming took 7 bases from V and 6 from J; bases not matched to a gene: 9. The length of the CDR3 is 14 residues. CDR3 nucleotides: TGTGCCAGCAACATCCGGGACAGTCAAAACACCATATATTTT. Its protein is CASNIRDSQNTIYF.

Many counts were recorded for this clonotype. The chain uses TRBV6-1 and TRBJ2-5, with D perhaps TRBD1 (5 bases). V lost 1 base and J 4 bases, leaving 7 bases between the germline ends. This CDR3 has 13 residues. Germline-derived CDR1 and CDR2 are MNHNS and SASEGT. The CDR3 spells CASSEERGETQYF. The CDR3 DNA sequence: TGTGCCAGCAGTGAAGAAAGGGGAGAGACCCAGTACTTC.

Worth noting for this clonotype: Being one base from a much bigger clone, this may be a read error. The chain uses TRBV7-9 and TRBJ1-4, with D possibly matching TRBD1 (6 bases). From germline, CDR1 is SEHNR and CDR2 FQNEAQ (reference sequence). CDR3 length equals 15 residues. The CDR3 protein is CVSSLMVGRGVKLFF. CDR3 nucleotides: TGTGTCAGCAGCTTAATGGTGGGCAGGGGAGTGAAACTGTTTTTT. Complete variable domain (other parts from reference TRBV7-9 and TRBJ1-4): DTGVSQNPRHKITKRGQNVTFRCDPISEHNRLYWYRQTLGQGPEFLTYFQNEAQLEKSRLLSDRFSAERPKGSFSTLEIQRTEQGDSAMYLCVSSLMVGRGVKLFFGSGTQLSVL.

The chain employs TRBV29-1 and TRBJ2-3; D call uncertain. Between the trimmed V and J ends, which lost 6 bases and 3 bases, there was a span of 7 bases. Germline loops: CDR1 SQVTM, CDR2 ANQGSEA. There are 11 residues in the CDR3. The CDR3 is CSVLGTDTQYF. The CDR3 bases are TGCAGCGTGCTAGGGACAGATACGCAGTATTTT.

This clonotype was seen at least ten times. The V and J genes are TRBV10-3 and TRBJ2-2; D gene unclear. The V end was cut by 4 bases, the J end by 1 base, with 4 bases between. Per the germline V gene, CDR1 is ENHRY and CDR2 is SYGVKD. CDR3 length equals 13 residues. This chain's CDR3 is CAISVQNTGELFF. Written as DNA, the CDR3 is TGTGCCATCAGTGTACAGAACACCGGGGAGCTGTTTTTT.

A few counts support this clonotype. V usage is TRBV2 and J usage is TRBJ1-4, with D maybe TRBD1 (6 bases). V shed 8 bases and J shed 6 bases, with 16 bases lying between them. CDR1 and CDR2 (germline): SNHLY, FYNNEI. The CDR3 covers 14 residues. The CDR3 DNA reads TGTGCCAGCCGCCCCCGGGACACCCATGAAAAACTGTTTTTT. Translating it yields CASRPRDTHEKLFF. The complete variable domain, with remaining parts taken from reference TRBV2 and TRBJ1-4, reads EPEVTQTPSHQVTQMGQEVILRCVPISNHLYFYWYRQILGQKVEFLVSFYNNEISEKSEIFDDQFSVERPDGSNFTLKIRSTKLEDSAMYFCASRPRDTHEKLFFGSGTQLSVL.

V and J are TRBV9 and TRBJ2-1; D gene uncertain. The CDR3 consists of 13 residues. V was shortened by 4 bases and J by 5 bases, with 10 bases between the two germline ends. Germline-derived CDR1 and CDR2 are SGDLS and YYNGEE. Here the CDR3 reads CASSPLTNNEQFF. The CDR3 bases are TGTGCCAGCAGCCCCCTGACGAACAATGAGCAGTTCTTC.

This clonotype was counted only a few times. The CDR3 region is CASSLREGAGYEQYF. CDR3 in DNA: TGTGCCAGTAGTCTCCGGGAGGGTGCCGGTTACGAGCAGTACTTC. The chain joins TRBV19 to TRBJ2-7, with 8 bases identical to TRBD2. Per germline, CDR1 LNHDA and CDR2 SQIVND (reference sequence). The CDR3 contains 15 residues. Trimming removed 5 bases from V and 4 bases from J; junction bases left unmatched: 10.

This clonotype has ten or more counts. The chain has TRBV11-3 and TRBJ2-3; D unresolved. The V gene lost 5 bases and the J gene lost 0 bases, with 6 bases spanning the gap. Germline assignment: CDR1 SGHNT and CDR2 YENEEA. The CDR3 is made up of 13 amino acids. This CDR3 reads CASSIQSTDTQYF. In DNA form, the CDR3 reads TGTGCCAGCAGCATCCAGAGCACAGATACGCAGTATTTT. Combining the CDR3 with reference TRBV11-3 and TRBJ2-3 gives the whole variable domain EAGVVQSPRYKIIEKKQPVAFWCNPISGHNTLYWYLQNLGQGPELLIRYENEEAVDDSQLPKDRFSAERLKGVDSTLKIQPAELGDSAVYLCASSIQSTDTQYFGPGTRLTVL.

With respect to this clonotype: This may stem from a read error, because a much larger clone lies one nucleotide away. The rearrangement joins TRBV19 to TRBJ1-5; D is unresolved. V lost 3 bases and J lost 3, with 18 bases in between. The CDR3 covers 17 residues. CDR1 and CDR2 (germline): LNHDA, SQIVND (reference sequence). The CDR3 region has the DNA TGTGCCAGTAGTATGCTCCCACGGTTGGACGACAATCAGCCCCAGCATTTT. It yields the protein CASSMLPRLDDNQPQHF.

V is TRBV20-1 and J is TRBJ1-6; weak D call: TRBD1 (5 bases). Deletions cut 1 base from V and 5 bases from J, with 12 bases between. Germline assignment: CDR1 DFQATT and CDR2 SNEGSKA (reference sequence). The CDR3 is 15 residues long. The CDR3 sequence: CSARGRQNNNSPLHF. The CDR3 nucleotides read TGCAGTGCTAGAGGGAGACAGAATAATAATTCACCCCTCCACTTT.

This clonotype showed up many times. The chain is built from TRBV6-2 or TRBV6-3 and TRBJ1-2, with TRBD1 matching 7 bases. V gave up 6 bases and J gave up 5 bases; unmatched junction bases: 12. CDR1 MNHEY and CDR2 SVGEGT come from the germline V gene. The CDR3 runs 15 residues. Here the CDR3 reads CASRKTGLRGYGYTF. In DNA, the CDR3 is TGTGCCAGCAGGAAGACAGGGCTGAGAGGATATGGCTACACCTTC.

There are many counts of this clonotype. This sequence joins TRBV28 and TRBJ1-2; D remains unclear. Trimming stripped 3 bases from V and 4 bases from J, with 6 bases between. Germline CDR1 reads MDHEN; CDR2 reads SYDVKM. This CDR3 is 12 amino acids long. The CDR3 reads CASSFPVYGYTF. The CDR3 DNA follows: TGTGCCAGCAGTTTCCCTGTCTATGGCTACACCTTC.

This clonotype was observed a handful of times. An end of the junction differs from the germline gene, which may be a read error. The V gene is TRBV5-6, the J gene TRBJ2-7; 7 nucleotides align to TRBD1. The V gene's germline CDR1 is SGHDT and CDR2 YYEEEE. This CDR3 comprises 13 residues. CDR3 region: CAGSLGGAYEQYF. The CDR3 DNA is TGTGCCGGCAGCTTAGGGGGCGCGTACGAGCAGTACTTC.

V usage is TRBV7-9 and J usage is TRBJ2-1; maybe TRBD1 (5 bases). The ends were cut back, 3 bases at V and 4 bases at J, with 19 bases in the middle. This CDR3 has 17 residues. Germline lookup yields CDR1 SEHNR and CDR2 FQNEAQ (reference sequence). Here the CDR3 DNA reads TGTGCCAGCAGCTTCCCAAGACAGCCAAGGCTATACAATGAGCAGTTCTTC. It translates to CASSFPRQPRLYNEQFF.

This clonotype was seen at least ten times. For the CDR3, the DNA is TGCAGCGTTGAAGTCTCTAGTGAGGAGCAGTTCTTC. This codes for CSVEVSSEEQFF. The gene calls are TRBV29-1 and TRBJ2-1, with unresolved D. V gave up 1 base and J gave up 10 bases, with 11 bases separating them. The CDR3 is 12 residues long. Germline-derived CDR1 and CDR2 are SQVTM and ANQGSEA.

At least ten counts were recorded for this clonotype. This sequence joins TRBV20-1 and TRBJ1-5, with D possibly matching TRBD1 (6 bases). The CDR3 totals 12 residues. Looked up from germline, CDR1 is DFQATT and CDR2 is SNEGSKA (reference sequence). Trimming shortened V by 6 bases and J by 6 bases, and 12 bases separated the two germline ends. The CDR3 here is CSAQTGRQPQHF. CDR3 coding DNA: TGCAGTGCGCAAACAGGGCGTCAGCCCCAGCATTTT.

This chain uses TRBV4-2 with TRBJ2-1; D gene unclear. Trimming left V 1 base short and J 4 bases short, with 11 bases between. This CDR3 region has 15 residues. Germline loops: CDR1 LGHNA, CDR2 YNFKEQ. As DNA, the CDR3 is TGTGCCAGCAGCCAAGCCTCGGGCTTTTACAATGAGCAGTTCTTC. Protein: CASSQASGFYNEQFF.

This chain uses TRBV4-1 with TRBJ2-5, with D possibly TRBD1 on 6 matching bases. CDR3 length: 15 residues. Trimming removed 0 bases from V and 3 bases from J, with 11 bases in between. Germline CDR1 is MGHRA and CDR2 is YSYEKL. CDR3 in DNA: TGCGCCAGCAGCCAAGAGTCGTCAGGGGAAGAGACCCAGTACTTC. This codes for CASSQESSGEETQYF.

This clonotype was seen only a few times. The rearrangement uses TRBV28 and TRBJ1-3; no reliable D call. In germline, CDR1 is MDHEN, CDR2 SYDVKM. The CDR3 length is 14 residues. The V end lost 6 bases, the J end lost 4 bases, and 13 bases lay between the germline ends. CDR3 bases: TGTGCCAGCAGCCGATACGGGTCCGGAAACACCATATATTTT. It translates to CASSRYGSGNTIYF.

This chain connects TRBV5-1 to TRBJ1-3, with D perhaps TRBD1 (5 bases). The CDR3 loop spans 16 amino acids. V lost 4 bases and J 0 bases, leaving 14 bases between the germline ends. CDR1 and CDR2 from the germline V gene are SGHRS and YFSETQ. CDR3 DNA: TGCGCCAGCAGCCTGGGGACCTCTCCCTCTGGAAACACCATATATTTT. It yields the protein CASSLGTSPSGNTIYF.

The chain is built from TRBV24-1 and TRBJ1-2; D ambiguous. The CDR3 totals 10 residues. Trimming took off 12 bases at V and 8 bases at J, with 12 bases between the two ends. CDR1 KGHDR and CDR2 SFDVKD come from the germline V gene. The CDR3 reads CAARPGGYTF. The CDR3, as DNA: TGTGCCGCCCGGCCGGGGGGCTACACCTTC.

Note on this clonotype: A much bigger clone sits one base away, suggesting this may be a read error. The chain links TRBV6-1 to TRBJ1-1; no clear D gene. Germline assignment: CDR1 MNHNS and CDR2 SASEGT. The CDR3 consists of 15 residues. The DNA for the CDR3 is TGTGCCAGCAGGGACCTCGGACGTCAAGGCACTAAAGCTTTCTTT. Amino acid sequence: CASRDLGRQGTKAFF.

This sequence joins TRBV9 and TRBJ1-2, with 9 positions matching TRBD1. The length of the CDR3 is 16 residues. Trimming took 3 bases from V and 4 from J; bases not matched to a gene: 10. The germline CDR1 and CDR2 sequences are SGDLS and YYNGEE. This chain's CDR3 is CASSDRVDRGTYGYTF. The CDR3 DNA is TGTGCCAGCAGCGATAGGGTAGACAGGGGGACCTATGGCTACACCTTC. Filled out from reference TRBV9 and TRBJ1-2, the complete variable domain reads DSGVTQTPKHLITATGQRVTLRCSPRSGDLSVYWYQQSLDQGLQFLIQYYNGEERAKGNILERFSAQQFPDLHSELNLSSLELGDSALYFCASSDRVDRGTYGYTFGSGTRLTVV.